These 4 T cell receptor beta chains were all obtained from the same sample, sequenced in a study of blood T cell repertoires in COVID-19 (TCRdb year 2020). Libraries came from the immunoSEQ multiplex PCR assay. TCRdb mirrors the immuneACCESS table, restricted to in-frame sequences. Some clones are absent from its copies; in checked studies, under half trace to an unresolved V gene, and the reason for the others is unknown. Here the sample has just under 300,000 clones; about 88% occur a single time. The top ten clonotypes cover 1.3% of the sample. Material for sequencing was peripheral blood. The receptors derive from a man in his 70s with acute or convalescent COVID-19.

This clone was seen once. The rearrangement links TRBV30 to TRBJ2-7; TRBD1 aligns across 8 bases. V shed 2 bases and J 6 bases; nucleotides not matched to a gene: 9. CDR3 length: 14 residues. CDR1 is GTSNPN, CDR2 SVGIG, per germline (reference sequence). Here the CDR3 DNA reads TGTGCCTGGAGTCGCGACAGGGGATCGGGCGAGCAGTACTTC. It codes for CAWSRDRGSGEQYF.

V usage is TRBV6-2 or TRBV6-3 and J usage is TRBJ2-7; D not resolved. V lost 0 bases and J lost 4, with 10 bases in between. CDR1 is MNHEY and CDR2 is SVGEGT in the germline V gene. CDR3 length: 14 residues. The DNA of the CDR3 is TGTGCCAGCAGTTACTCGCCCAGAAATTACGAGCAGTACTTC. Its translation: CASSYSPRNYEQYF.

This chain links TRBV28 with TRBJ1-2; no clear D gene. V was trimmed by 6 bases and J by 0 bases, leaving 11 bases between them. The germline gives CDR1 MDHEN, CDR2 SYDVKM. CDR3 length: 14 residues. The CDR3 DNA sequence: TGTGCCAGCAGGCGGAGGGAAGCTAACTATGGCTACACCTTC. Encoded protein: CASRRREANYGYTF.

The chain is built from TRBV24-1 and TRBJ2-7; 7 bases match TRBD2. Germline values: CDR1 KGHDR, CDR2 SFDVKD. The CDR3 sequence is 15 residues long. V was pared by 4 bases and J by 3 bases, with 8 bases of the junction left unmatched. The CDR3 loop reads CATSDPASGGYEQYF. CDR3 DNA sequence: TGTGCCACCAGTGACCCGGCTAGCGGAGGCTACGAGCAGTACTTC.